The 8 T cell receptor beta chains reported below all come from one sample, sequenced in a study of blood T cell repertoires in COVID-19. Libraries were prepared by immunoSEQ multiplex PCR; TCRdb keeps only in-frame clonotypes and omits some of them. The sample carries some 320,000 clones, about 82% recorded once. Sequencing was performed on peripheral blood. These receptors came from a human donor in a cohort sampled during active COVID-19.

This chain links TRBV5-6 with TRBJ1-3; 8 bases agree with TRBD1. This CDR3 region has 15 residues. With V trimmed by 4 bases and J by 8 bases, 11 bases remained unmatched. The germline V gene has CDR1 SGHDT and CDR2 YYEEEE. The CDR3 is CASSTAGTGLHTIYF. For the CDR3, the DNA is TGTGCCAGCAGCACGGCAGGGACAGGTTTGCACACCATATATTTT.

The chain recombines TRBV24-1 with TRBJ2-5; 12 bases are shared with TRBD2. The CDR3 length is 17 residues. Germline CDR1 is KGHDR and CDR2 is SFDVKD. Trimming cost V 1 base and J 4 bases; bases outside gene matches: 6. The CDR3 is CATSDLSLAGGLETQYF. In nucleotides, the CDR3 is TGTGCCACCAGTGATTTATCTCTAGCGGGGGGGCTAGAGACCCAGTACTTC.

The chain carries TRBV27 and TRBJ1-1; possible D gene TRBD1, 6 bases. The germline gives CDR1 MNHEY, CDR2 SMNVEV (reference sequence). The CDR3 runs to 15 residues. V was cut by 3 bases and J by 5 bases, with 16 bases left in between. The chain's CDR3 is CASSFQGGGNTEAFF. The DNA for the CDR3 is TGTGCCAGCAGTTTCCAGGGAGGGGGAAATACTGAAGCTTTCTTT.

CDR3 sequence (DNA): TGCGCCAGCAGCTTGGCGGGGGGCGCGGGGGCTGGCTACACCTTC. This sequence encodes CASSLAGGAGAGYTF. This sequence joins TRBV5-1 and TRBJ1-2, with a tentative D call TRBD1 (6 bases). Germline-derived CDR1 and CDR2 are SGHRS and YFSETQ. The CDR3 has 15 residues. The V gene lost 0 bases and the J gene lost 7 bases, with 16 bases spanning the gap.

The J gene is TRBJ2-1, the V gene TRBV6-5, with TRBD1 identical over 8 bases. The germline V gene encodes CDR1 MNHEY and CDR2 SVGAGI. This CDR3 is built from 14 residues. V shed 6 bases and J 6 bases; nucleotides not matched to a gene: 7. The CDR3 DNA is TGTGCCAGCAGATTCAAGACAGGGGTCAATGAGCAGTTCTTC. Protein product: CASRFKTGVNEQFF.

This sequence joins TRBV4-1 and TRBJ1-3; D may be TRBD1 (6 bases). This CDR3 comprises 16 residues. The ends were cut back, 2 bases at V and 0 bases at J, with 11 bases in the middle. The V gene's germline CDR1 is MGHRA and CDR2 YSYEKL. DNA of the CDR3: TGCGCCAGCAGCCAACGGACAGACTTCTCTGGAAACACCATATATTTT. Translating it yields CASSQRTDFSGNTIYF.

The chain uses TRBV28 and TRBJ2-7; TRBD2 might be the D (7 bases). This CDR3 contains 16 residues. From germline, CDR1 is MDHEN and CDR2 SYDVKM. V was pared by 2 bases and J by 4 bases, with 18 bases between. The CDR3 region has the DNA TGTGCCAGCAGTTTAGAAGGGGGGGTAACTAATTACGAGCAGTACTTC. This translates into CASSLEGGVTNYEQYF.

The chain uses TRBV5-6 and TRBJ2-3, with D unclear. The V gene lost 1 base and the J gene lost 2 bases, with 2 bases spanning the gap. CDR1 is SGHDT, CDR2 YYEEEE, per germline. This CDR3 region has 12 residues. CDR3 protein: CASSLLTDTQYF. CDR3 bases: TGTGCCAGCAGCTTGCTCACAGATACGCAGTATTTT. Looking up the rest from reference TRBV5-6 and TRBJ2-3 gives the full variable domain: DAGVTQSPTHLIKTRGQQVTLRCSPKSGHDTVSWYQQALGQGPQFIFQYYEEEERQRGNFPDRFSGHQFPNYSSELNVNALLLGDSALYLCASSLLTDTQYFGPGTRLTVL.